A single sample is the source of the 9 T cell receptor beta chains below, sequenced in a study of radiation and T cells in renal cell carcinoma. As for time point: blood 2 weeks post-SBRT. Stated treatment: 15 Gy SBRT to primary tumor, nephrectomy 4 weeks later. The repertoire was sequenced with immunoSEQ multiplex PCR; TCRdb's copy has only in-frame clones and lacks some. The repertoire has tens of thousands of clones, less than 85% of them found once; the top ten carry roughly 30%. Material: blood, obtained from a patient whose treatment included radiotherapy and nephrectomy. All receptors derive from a woman in her 70s with renal cell carcinoma.

This clone appeared a single time. The CDR3 protein is CASSRQGLSYNEQFF. The DNA for the CDR3 is TGTGCCAGCAGCCGACAGGGTCTGTCCTACAATGAGCAGTTCTTC. The chain employs TRBV6-5 and TRBJ2-1; 7 positions match TRBD1. Germline CDR1 is MNHEY and CDR2 is SVGAGI. The CDR3 is 15 amino acids. V dropped 6 bases and J dropped 1; count of bases not matched to a gene: 6.

The chain carries TRBV5-5 and TRBJ1-1; 8 nucleotides line up with TRBD1. This CDR3 has 15 residues. J lost 5 bases, V lost 1 base, and 7 bases had no gene match. The germline CDR1 and CDR2 sequences are SGHKS and YYEKEE (reference sequence). The CDR3 is CASSLTGQGGTEAFF. The CDR3 coding sequence is TGTGCCAGCAGCTTGACCGGACAGGGAGGGACTGAAGCTTTCTTT.

The chain combines TRBV6-5 with TRBJ1-5; 12 bases fit TRBD1. Trimming at V came to 6 bases and at J to 5 bases, leaving 2 bases not matched to a gene. The CDR3 totals 14 residues. Germline assignment: CDR1 MNHEY and CDR2 SVGAGI. The CDR3 region has the DNA TGTGCCAGCAGGGGGACAGGGGGCTATCAGCCCCAGCATTTT. Translated: CASRGTGGYQPQHF.

The V and J genes are TRBV9 and TRBJ2-7; D gene unclear. V was clipped by 4 bases and J by 1 base, with 12 bases between them. CDR1 SGDLS and CDR2 YYNGEE come from the germline V gene. The CDR3 is made up of 14 amino acids. The CDR3 protein is CASSPLADSYEQYF. In DNA, the CDR3 is TGTGCCAGCAGCCCCCTCGCGGATTCCTACGAGCAGTACTTC.

The chain combines TRBV5-1 with TRBJ2-1; D possibly corresponds to TRBD2 (6 bases). Trimming took off 3 bases at V and 5 bases at J, with 12 bases between the two ends. CDR3 length: 14 residues. Germline V gene data show CDR1 as SGHRS and CDR2 as YFSETQ. The CDR3 spells CASSSAGLDNEQFF. CDR3 nucleotide sequence: TGCGCCAGCAGCTCGGCGGGACTGGACAATGAGCAGTTCTTC.

In nucleotides, the CDR3 is TGTGCCAGCAGCCCCTACTTGACAGTCAATGAGCAGTTCTTC. It specifies CASSPYLTVNEQFF. The chain has TRBV5-6 and TRBJ2-1; D is possibly TRBD1 (5 bases). V shed 4 bases and J shed 6 bases, with 14 bases lying between them. The CDR3 spans 14 residues. Germline CDR1 reads SGHDT; CDR2 reads YYEEEE.

The chain carries TRBV7-9 and TRBJ1-5; weak D call: TRBD1 (5 bases). CDR1 and CDR2 from the germline V gene are SEHNR and FQNEAQ (reference sequence). The CDR3 sequence is 13 residues long. Trimming removed 5 bases at V and 5 bases at J, with 10 bases between. CDR3: CASSEGIYQPQHF. The CDR3 region has the DNA TGTGCCAGCAGCGAGGGGATTTATCAGCCCCAGCATTTT.

This chain links TRBV27 with TRBJ2-7; weak D call: TRBD1 (6 bases). With 2 bases removed from V and 4 bases from J, the gap between germline ends came to 12 bases. Germline V CDR1 and CDR2: MNHEY, SMNVEV (reference sequence). The length of the CDR3 is 14 residues. The CDR3 region has the DNA TGTGCCAGCAGTTTACAGGGGAAGATATACGAGCAGTACTTC. It is translated as CASSLQGKIYEQYF.

The J gene is TRBJ2-5, the V gene TRBV7-9, with a weak D call TRBD2 (7 bases). V lost 6 bases and J 4 bases, leaving 12 bases between the germline ends. The germline V gene has CDR1 SEHNR and CDR2 FQNEAQ (reference sequence). The CDR3 consists of 13 residues. The CDR3, as DNA: TGTGCCAGCAGTAAAGGGGGGGCAGAGACCCAGTACTTC. Its translation: CASSKGGAETQYF. The entire variable domain, with the rest obtained from reference TRBV7-9 and TRBJ2-5, is as follows: DTGVSQNPRHKITKRGQNVTFRCDPISEHNRLYWYRQTLGQGPEFLTYFQNEAQLEKSRLLSDRFSAERPKGSFSTLEIQRTEQGDSAMYLCASSKGGAETQYFGPGTRLLVL.